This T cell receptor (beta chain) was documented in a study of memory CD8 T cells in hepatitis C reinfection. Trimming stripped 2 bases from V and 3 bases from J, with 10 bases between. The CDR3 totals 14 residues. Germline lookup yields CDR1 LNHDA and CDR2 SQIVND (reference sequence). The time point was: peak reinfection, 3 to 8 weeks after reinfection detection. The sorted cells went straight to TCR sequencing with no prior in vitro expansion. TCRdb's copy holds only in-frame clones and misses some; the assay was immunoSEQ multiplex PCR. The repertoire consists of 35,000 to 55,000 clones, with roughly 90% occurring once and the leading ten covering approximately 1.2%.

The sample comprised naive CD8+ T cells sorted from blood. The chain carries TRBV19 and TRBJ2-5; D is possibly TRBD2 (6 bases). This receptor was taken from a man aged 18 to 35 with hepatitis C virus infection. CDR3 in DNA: TGTGCCAGTAGTATAATGGCTAGCGAAGAGACCCAGTACTTC. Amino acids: CASSIMASEETQYF.